This T cell receptor beta chain was recovered during a study of T cells after yellow fever vaccination. The wider study: Some fractions had low cell numbers, and these were prepared with SMART-Seq v4 Ultra Low Input.

V lost 0 bases to trimming and J lost 7 bases, with 11 bases between them. This CDR3 spans 14 amino acids. From germline, CDR1 is SGHRS and CDR2 YFSETQ. Study findings and constraints: Primary-vaccination clones mostly resurfaced post-booster (nearly 97% CD4, approximately 89% CD8). A small proportion of clonotypes was detected in both the CD4 and CD8 compartments.

This clonotype showed up many times. The antigen is not known. 5'RACE template switching generated TCR cDNA, adding a universal primer site and UMIs. Via MiXCR, TCRdb re-called the 5' RACE reads, giving one row per CDR3 protein. The table shows more than 450,000 distinct CDR3 sequences, with 21% occurring only once. The genes are TRBV5-1 and TRBJ2-1; D unresolved. The source of this sequence is a man younger than 35 who received the YFV17D yellow fever vaccine. The sequencing here drew on PBMCs, taken 20 to 25 days after the first yellow fever vaccination. This chain's CDR3 is CASSLGGGRNEQFF. Written as DNA, the CDR3 is TGCGCCAGCAGCTTGGGAGGCGGAAGGAATGAGCAGTTCTTC.